These 20 T cell receptor beta chains came from one sample sequenced in a study of identical twins. From the 5' RACE reads, TCRdb called clonotypes with MiXCR, one entry per CDR3 protein. This table holds 1.5 million to 2 million distinct CDR3 sequences, about 31% found once. The source material was cord blood. Receptors originate from a newborn girl in good health.

This clonotype was counted at least ten times. The chain combines TRBV6-6 with TRBJ2-1; 7 nucleotides agree with TRBD1. After removal of 0 bases from V and 1 base from J, the junction contained 6 bases not matched to a gene. The CDR3 has 17 residues. Germline V gene data show CDR1 as MNHNY and CDR2 as SVGAGI (reference sequence). CDR3 bases: TGTGCCAGCAGTTACTCGAGTTTGACAGGGTCCTACAATGAGCAGTTCTTC. The encoded protein is CASSYSSLTGSYNEQFF.

This clonotype was detected ten times or more. This chain connects TRBV10-3 to TRBJ2-7; D remains unclear. Trimming removed 0 bases at V and 2 bases at J, with 8 bases between. The V gene's germline CDR1 is ENHRY and CDR2 SYGVKD. The CDR3 is made up of 14 amino acids. The CDR3 nucleotides read TGTGCCATCAGTGAGTCTGGTAGCACCTACGAGCAGTACTTC. Encoded protein: CAISESGSTYEQYF.

As to this clonotype: A read error may account for a junction end that differs from germline. The chain has TRBV5-6 and TRBJ2-7; 8 positions agree with TRBD1. This CDR3 region has 14 residues. In germline, CDR1 is SGHDT, CDR2 YYEEEE. CDR3 sequence: CSSSWDRSSYEQYF. The CDR3 DNA reads as TGTTCCAGCAGCTGGGACAGGAGTTCCTACGAGCAGTACTTC.

This clonotype showed up just a few times. The genes are TRBV24-1 and TRBJ2-5, with D unresolved. V lost 3 bases and J 5 bases, leaving 9 bases between the germline ends. This CDR3 is built from 13 residues. CDR1 is KGHDR, CDR2 SFDVKD, per germline. The CDR3 reads CATSDALEETQYF. As DNA, the CDR3 is TGTGCCACCAGTGATGCGCTAGAGGAGACCCAGTACTTC.

This clonotype turned up a few times. The chain combines TRBV20-1 with TRBJ2-7, with D hard to call. The CDR3 is 14 residues long. Trimming left V 0 bases short and J 0 bases short, with 9 bases between. CDR1 and CDR2 from the germline V gene are DFQATT and SNEGSKA (reference sequence). DNA for the CDR3: TGCAGTGCTAGAGATCCGTTCACCTCCTACGAGCAGTACTTC. It translates to CSARDPFTSYEQYF.

This clonotype was seen a few times. The chain carries TRBV9 and TRBJ2-1; D is possibly TRBD2 (5 bases). The germline gives CDR1 SGDLS, CDR2 YYNGEE. The CDR3 spans 15 residues. Deletions cut 4 bases from V and 7 bases from J, with 18 bases between. The CDR3 loop is CASSLEGLAPNEQFF. DNA for the CDR3: TGTGCCAGCAGCCTCGAGGGTCTAGCCCCAAATGAGCAGTTCTTC. The full variable domain, its missing parts supplied by reference TRBV9 and TRBJ2-1, is DSGVTQTPKHLITATGQRVTLRCSPRSGDLSVYWYQQSLDQGLQFLIQYYNGEERAKGNILERFSAQQFPDLHSELNLSSLELGDSALYFCASSLEGLAPNEQFFGPGTRLTVL.

This clonotype occurred a few times. The chain's CDR3 is CASSLGSGVGNYGYTF. In DNA form, the CDR3 reads TGTGCCAGCAGTTTGGGAAGCGGGGTAGGGAACTATGGCTACACCTTC. The chain is built from TRBV27 and TRBJ1-2, with D unresolved. This CDR3 region has 16 residues. V was shortened by 3 bases and J by 2 bases, with 16 bases between the two germline ends. Germline V lookup: CDR1 MNHEY, CDR2 SMNVEV (reference sequence).

This clonotype has at least ten counts. The chain uses TRBV6-5 and TRBJ2-3; 8 bases fit TRBD2. Germline lookup yields CDR1 MNHEY and CDR2 SVGAGI. V gave up 5 bases and J gave up 4 bases; unmatched junction bases: 5. This CDR3 comprises 14 residues. Here the CDR3 DNA reads TGTGCCAGCAGTCGGACTAGCATCGCAGATACGCAGTATTTT. Protein product: CASSRTSIADTQYF.

The J gene is TRBJ1-2, the V gene TRBV7-9; D is uncertain. The ends were cut back, 4 bases at V and 8 bases at J, with 23 bases in the middle. Germline V gene data show CDR1 as SEHNR and CDR2 as FQNEAQ (reference sequence). This CDR3 has 16 amino acids. The CDR3 region is CASSSLVANRPGGYTF. The CDR3 DNA sequence: TGTGCCAGCAGCTCCCTCGTCGCGAATCGACCTGGAGGCTACACCTTC. The entire variable domain, with the rest obtained from reference TRBV7-9 and TRBJ1-2, is as follows: DTGVSQNPRHKITKRGQNVTFRCDPISEHNRLYWYRQTLGQGPEFLTYFQNEAQLEKSRLLSDRFSAERPKGSFSTLEIQRTEQGDSAMYLCASSSLVANRPGGYTFGSGTRLTVV.

V gene TRBV4-1 combines with J gene TRBJ1-1; D remains unclear. Germline lookup yields CDR1 MGHRA and CDR2 YSYEKL. The germline V and J ends were trimmed by 0 bases and 5 bases, with 7 bases remaining between them. The CDR3 extends over 13 amino acids. CDR3 amino acids: CASSQDLPTEAFF. CDR3 in DNA: TGCGCCAGCAGCCAAGATTTACCTACTGAAGCTTTCTTT.

The V gene is TRBV29-1, the J gene TRBJ1-3; D not resolved. Looked up from germline, CDR1 is SQVTM and CDR2 is ANQGSEA. V was cut by 7 bases and J by 0 bases, with 10 bases left in between. The CDR3 runs to 13 residues. The DNA for the CDR3 is TGCAGCGCGGGTGGTGTCTCTGGAAACACCATATATTTT. This translates into CSAGGVSGNTIYF.

This clonotype was observed a few times. The chain links TRBV20-1 to TRBJ1-5, with a possible D match to TRBD1 (5 bases). The length of the CDR3 is 14 residues. Germline V gives CDR1 DFQATT, CDR2 SNEGSKA (reference sequence). V was shortened by 3 bases and J by 5 bases, with 14 bases between the two germline ends. CDR3 amino acids: CSASARAGDQPQHF. CDR3 bases: TGCAGTGCTAGTGCCAGGGCGGGAGATCAGCCCCAGCATTTT.

V usage is TRBV18 and J usage is TRBJ1-1; 10 bases align to TRBD1. V lost 8 bases to trimming and J lost 1 base; unmatched junction nucleotides: 7. The CDR3 extends over 15 amino acids. Looked up from germline, CDR1 is KGHSH and CDR2 is LQKENI. The CDR3 region is CASRGQGGGNTEAFF. The CDR3 DNA follows: TGTGCCAGCCGAGGACAGGGGGGAGGGAACACTGAAGCTTTCTTT.

This clonotype was detected only a few times. This chain links TRBV12-3 or TRBV12-4 with TRBJ1-2, with D possibly being TRBD1 (6 bases). The CDR3 has 15 amino acids. V lost 6 bases and J 2 bases, leaving 16 bases between the germline ends. CDR3 loop: CASRVAGAGNYGYTF. CDR3 coding DNA: TGTGCCAGCAGAGTAGCAGGGGCGGGGAACTATGGCTACACCTTC.

This clonotype was counted only a few times. The chain employs TRBV7-2 and TRBJ2-7; 7 bases fit TRBD1. There are 16 residues in the CDR3. Germline values: CDR1 SGHTA, CDR2 FQGNSA. With 2 bases clipped from V and 2 bases from J, the junction kept 9 bases outside the gene matches. The CDR3 sequence: CASSLLESQGTYEQYF. The CDR3 region has the DNA TGTGCCAGCAGCTTACTGGAGTCACAGGGGACCTACGAGCAGTACTTC.

The chain links TRBV7-2 to TRBJ1-6; a weak D match, TRBD1 (5 bases). CDR3 length equals 15 residues. V gave up 2 bases and J gave up 9 bases, with 14 bases separating them. CDR1 is SGHTA, CDR2 FQGNSA, per germline. This chain's CDR3 is CASSLTGPGSSPLHF. The CDR3 region has the DNA TGTGCCAGCAGCTTAACGGGGCCGGGTTCTTCACCCCTCCACTTT.

The chain uses TRBV4-2 and TRBJ2-7, with 15 bases fitting TRBD2. CDR1 is LGHNA, CDR2 YNFKEQ, per germline. This CDR3 has 18 residues. Unmatched junction bases numbered 5, after V lost 1 base and J lost 1 base. CDR3 nucleotides: TGTGCCAGCAGCCAAGGGGGACTAGCGGGGGGCATTTCCTACGAGCAGTACTTC. This gives the protein CASSQGGLAGGISYEQYF.

This clonotype has a handful of counts. This rearrangement joins TRBV5-1 to TRBJ2-7; weak D call: TRBD1 (6 bases). Germline CDR1 is SGHRS and CDR2 is YFSETQ. The V end was cut by 2 bases, the J end by 4 bases, with 13 bases between. The CDR3 runs 14 residues. The CDR3 spells CASSFGGQRYEQYF. For the CDR3, the DNA is TGCGCCAGCAGCTTTGGGGGCCAGAGGTACGAGCAGTACTTC. Full variable domain (rest looked up from reference TRBV5-1 and TRBJ2-7): KAGVTQTPRYLIKTRGQQVTLSCSPISGHRSVSWYQQTPGQGLQFLFEYFSETQRNKGNFPGRFSGRQFSNSRSEMNVSTLELGDSALYLCASSFGGQRYEQYFGPGTRLTVT.

The V and J genes are TRBV18 and TRBJ2-3; D is unresolved. The CDR3 has 14 amino acids. Trimming cost V 3 bases and J 0 bases, with 7 bases left between them. Germline CDR1 reads KGHSH; CDR2 reads LQKENI. CDR3 sequence: CASSPLGSTDTQYF. In DNA, the CDR3 is TGTGCCAGCTCACCCTTAGGGAGCACAGATACGCAGTATTTT.

V usage is TRBV20-1 and J usage is TRBJ2-3; D not resolved. Between the trimmed V and J ends, which lost 3 bases and 10 bases, there was a span of 23 bases. The CDR3 is 15 amino acids. Germline assignment: CDR1 DFQATT and CDR2 SNEGSKA (reference sequence). The CDR3 loop is CSASSVSTEPWPQYF. The CDR3 bases are TGCAGTGCTAGTTCGGTCTCGACGGAGCCTTGGCCGCAGTATTTT.